Below are 5 T cell receptor beta chains sequenced from a single sample in a study of OX40 agonist ivuxolimab in advanced cancers. The protocol was immunoSEQ multiplex PCR, while the TCRdb copy is restricted to in-frame clones and leaves out a portion. The sample carries around 20,000 clones, 65% to 90% recorded once. This specimen consisted of CD4+ or CD8+ T cells sorted from blood, obtained in a trial of the OX40 agonist ivuxolimab. Receptors originate from an adult with an advanced solid tumor such as melanoma, head and neck, liver or kidney cancer.

This clone is classed as medium-sized. The chain carries TRBV11-1 and TRBJ2-7; TRBD1 might be the D (6 bases). The V gene's germline CDR1 is SGHAT and CDR2 FQDESV (reference sequence). The CDR3 runs to 15 residues. Trimming pared 4 bases from V and 2 bases from J, leaving 15 bases between. The CDR3 sequence is CASSYRDDGPYEQYF. The CDR3 DNA reads as TGTGCCAGCAGCTACAGGGACGACGGCCCCTACGAGCAGTACTTC.

The genes are TRBV6-5 and TRBJ1-5; 10 bases align to TRBD1. The V gene's germline CDR1 is MNHEY and CDR2 SVGAGI. The CDR3 consists of 15 residues. V shed 6 bases, J shed 7 bases, and the junction held 9 bases outside the gene matches. The CDR3 DNA reads as TGTGCCAGCAGCCCGACAGGGGGCAGCTGGCAGCCCCAGCATTTT. It codes for CASSPTGGSWQPQHF.

This clone was recorded a few times. The chain joins TRBV28 to TRBJ1-5, with D hard to call. Germline V gene data show CDR1 as MDHEN and CDR2 as SYDVKM. Trimming took 6 bases from V and 0 from J, leaving 9 bases between them. The CDR3 totals 14 residues. CDR3 bases: TGTGCCAGCAGGACTATTGATAGCAATCAGCCCCAGCATTTT. Its translation: CASRTIDSNQPQHF.

This rearrangement joins TRBV4-1 to TRBJ1-1; the D is unclear. In germline, CDR1 is MGHRA, CDR2 YSYEKL. CDR3 size: 15 residues. The germline V and J ends were trimmed by 3 bases and 4 bases, with 15 bases remaining between them. The CDR3 region has the DNA TGCGCCAGCAGCCACCCGTCTGGGATGGGCACTGAAGCTTTCTTT. This encodes CASSHPSGMGTEAFF.

The chain joins TRBV4-1 to TRBJ2-1; 13 nucleotides agree with TRBD2. Germline V gene sequence: CDR1 MGHRA, CDR2 YSYEKL. J lost 8 bases, V lost 2 bases, and 3 bases had no gene match. The CDR3 extends over 15 amino acids. CDR3 DNA: TGCGCCAGCAGCCAAACTAGCGGGGGGGCTTATGAGCAGTTCTTC. Protein sequence: CASSQTSGGAYEQFF.